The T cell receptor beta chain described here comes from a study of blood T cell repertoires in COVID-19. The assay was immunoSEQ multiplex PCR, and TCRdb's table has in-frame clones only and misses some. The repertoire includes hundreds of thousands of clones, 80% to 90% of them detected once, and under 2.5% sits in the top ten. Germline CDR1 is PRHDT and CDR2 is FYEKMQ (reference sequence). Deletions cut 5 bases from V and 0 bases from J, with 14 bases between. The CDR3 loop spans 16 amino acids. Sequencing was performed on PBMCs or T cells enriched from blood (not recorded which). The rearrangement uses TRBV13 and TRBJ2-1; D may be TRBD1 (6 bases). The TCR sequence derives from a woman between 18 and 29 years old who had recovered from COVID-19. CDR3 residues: CASSQGTPSSYNEQFF. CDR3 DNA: TGTGCCAGCAGCCAGGGGACCCCGAGCTCCTACAATGAGCAGTTCTTC.